This T cell receptor (beta chain) comes out of a study of T cells after yellow fever vaccination (dated by TCRdb to the late 2010s). With respect to the entire study: Libraries from fractions with low cell numbers were prepared with the SMART-Seq v4 Ultra Low Input RNA kit. To follow T-cell clones before and after both primary and booster YFV17D yellow fever vaccination, bulk TCR alpha and beta repertoires underwent longitudinal sequencing. Two healthy male donors, one aged 18 to 30 and one aged 30 to 40 years, made up the cohort. Blood was collected at multiple timepoints before and after primary and secondary immunization, and bulk PBMC replicates and cell subsets were isolated. Results and caveats for the whole study, not just this receptor: The study included only two donors, which limits how far the findings can be generalized. A small fraction of clonotypes appeared in both the CD4 and CD8 compartments, likely as a result of convergent recombination. Computational filtering was needed because FACS-sorted repertoires could contain abundant contaminating clonotypes from the bulk population. Most clones expanded after primary vaccination were re-detected after the booster (almost 98% of CD4 and around 88% of CD8), suggesting broad memory maintenance. The secondary T-cell response was weaker than the primary response but faster, peaking on day 5 instead of day 15.

Trimming costs V 0 bases and J 4 bases, and their ends lie 10 bases apart. The CDR3 has 15 amino acids, counting the end cysteine and phenylalanine. The CDR3 DNA has 45 bases and is translated from base 1. CDR1 is given as SGHTA and CDR2 as FQGNSA, both from the germline V gene. The intended sense of this specimen's treatment or condition label: live attenuated yellow fever vaccine strain. At every blood-draw timepoint, two biological replicates of bulk PBMCs were collected. PBMCs were isolated from peripheral blood using a standard Ficoll-Paque protocol. TriZol was used to extract RNA from bulk PBMCs, CD4 and CD8 fractions, and dextramer-positive and dextramer-negative fractions. This clonotype was seen at least ten times. Its cognate antigen has yet to be identified. Base qualities were left out, and no much larger clone turns up one base away. TCR cDNA was synthesized by 5'RACE template switching, through which a universal primer site and unique molecular identifiers were introduced. cDNA synthesis was primed from both the TCR alpha and TCR beta constant segments. Library amplification used two PCR steps, and the second PCR step added sample barcodes and sequencing adapters. Sequencing of libraries was performed on Illumina HiSeq 2500 (2x100 bp) or NovaSeq (2x150 bp). The paper's data handling went like this. Demultiplexing of reads and collapsing into UMI consensus sequences were performed with MIGEC, and V(D)J alignment was carried out with MiXCR. Vaccine-responding clonotypes were defined with edgeR using replicate PBMC samples, requiring FDR below 0.01 and a log2 fold change above 5 up to day 15. Each bulk clonotype received a CD4 or CD8 identity based on whether the sequenced CD4 or CD8 repertoire contained that clonotype at higher abundance. Starting from the raw public reads, TCRdb applied fastp trimming at Q25, assembled clones with MiXCR and retained in-frame beta chains. Identical CDR3 protein sequences are pooled into one entry, listed with their most common genes and DNA. The V and J calls, along with clone size, are taken from TCRdb and not from the paper's own processing. Here the sample has about 360,000 distinct CDR3 sequences; about 6% occur a single time. Of the sample, approximately 16% falls within the top ten clones.

The sequenced sample was PBMCs, obtained 5 days after the yellow fever booster vaccination. The source is a man in his thirties or forties who received the YFV17D yellow fever vaccine. The sequence is built from TRBV7-2 and TRBJ1-3; 6 matching bases give a weak D call of TRBD1. DNA sequence: TGTGCCAGCAGCTTAGCCCGGGACAAAGGAAACACCATATATTTT. It is translated as CASSLARDKGNTIYF.